The 13 T cell receptor beta chains below all came from one sample that was sequenced in a study of cytomegalovirus exposure and HLA in healthy donors. PCR was performed using 60 Vbeta and 13 Jbeta primers. Clones were sequenced by immunoSEQ multiplex PCR, and TCRdb holds only the in-frame ones, with some missing. The sample consists of about 140,000 clones, 60% to 85% of them appearing once. Sequenced sample: PBMCs. The source is a young man in good health and CMV-seronegative.

The CDR3 coding sequence is TGTGCCAGCAGCTCCGGGACAGGGCATTCACCCCTCCACTTT. It encodes CASSSGTGHSPLHF. V is TRBV11-2 and J is TRBJ1-6; the match to TRBD1 covers 9 bases. CDR1 is SGHAT and CDR2 is FQNNGV in the germline V gene. The V and J ends lost 4 bases and 8 bases, in that order; junction bases with no gene match: 3. This CDR3 spans 14 amino acids.

The chain joins TRBV5-1 to TRBJ2-7, with TRBD1 identical over 11 bases. In germline, CDR1 is SGHRS, CDR2 YFSETQ. The CDR3 has 16 residues. Trimming took 4 bases from V and 0 from J; bases not matched to a gene: 6. The CDR3 nucleotides read TGCGCCAGCAGCCCCGGACAGGGGGCTTTCTCCTACGAGCAGTACTTC. The encoded protein is CASSPGQGAFSYEQYF.

Points on this clone: At one of its ends the junction is not consistent with the germline gene, which may arise from a read error. V gene TRBV6-6 combines with J gene TRBJ1-1; 11 bases map to TRBD1. There are 13 residues in the CDR3. Germline V lookup: CDR1 MNHNY, CDR2 SVGAGI (reference sequence). CDR3 amino acids: CMVGTGGKTEAFF. CDR3 sequence (DNA): TGCATGGTGGGGACAGGGGGAAAAACTGAAGCTTTCTTT.

For the CDR3, the DNA is TGTGCCAGCAGCGCCGGGACAGTCTCCTACGAGCAGTACTTC. Protein: CASSAGTVSYEQYF. V usage is TRBV7-2 and J usage is TRBJ2-7, with 7 bases aligning to TRBD1. Germline CDR1 reads SGHTA; CDR2 reads FQGNSA. V lost 5 bases and J lost 0; bases outside the gene matches: 4. The length of the CDR3 is 14 residues. Using reference TRBV7-2 and TRBJ2-7 for the parts outside the CDR3, the full variable domain is GAGVSQSPSNKVTEKGKDVELRCDPISGHTALYWYRQSLGQGLEFLIYFQGNSAPDKSGLPSDRFSAERTGGSVSTLTIQRTQQEDSAVYLCASSAGTVSYEQYFGPGTRLTVT.

This clone was seen only once. V usage is TRBV14 and J usage is TRBJ2-7; D perhaps matches TRBD2 (5 bases). Per the germline V gene, CDR1 is SGHDN and CDR2 is FVKESK. The CDR3 is 13 amino acids. V gave up 3 bases and J gave up 6 bases, with 12 bases separating them. The CDR3 DNA follows: TGTGCCAGCAGCCACGGCGGTGCGGGCGAGCAGTACTTC. This encodes CASSHGGAGEQYF.

J is TRBJ1-1 and V is TRBV7-9, with TRBD1 matching over 7 bases. V shed 5 bases, J shed 3 bases, and the junction held 15 bases outside the gene matches. Germline CDR1 SEHNR, CDR2 FQNEAQ (reference sequence). The length of the CDR3 is 17 residues. The CDR3 nucleotides are TGTGCCAGCAGCCCCGAGGGGGCAGGGGCGCGGGACACTGAAGCTTTCTTT. It translates to CASSPEGAGARDTEAFF.

V is TRBV6-6 and J is TRBJ2-7, with 8 bases matching TRBD1. V was pared by 4 bases and J by 6 bases, with 8 bases of the junction left unmatched. Germline V gene data show CDR1 as MNHNY and CDR2 as SVGAGI (reference sequence). The CDR3 runs 14 residues. For the CDR3, the DNA is TGTGCCAGCAGTTCCAGGGGGCCACCGGCCGAGCAGTACTTC. Translating it yields CASSSRGPPAEQYF.

The chain recombines TRBV30 with TRBJ2-5; 9 bases are shared with TRBD1. This CDR3 contains 15 residues. V lost 2 bases to trimming and J lost 0 bases; unmatched junction nucleotides: 4. Germline-derived CDR1 and CDR2 are GTSNPN and SVGIG (reference sequence). The CDR3 bases are TGTGCCTGGAGTTTCAGGGACAGGGACCAAGAGACCCAGTACTTC. The encoded protein is CAWSFRDRDQETQYF.

The chain combines TRBV19 with TRBJ1-2, with D possibly matching TRBD1 (5 bases). This CDR3 is 15 amino acids long. V was cut by 10 bases and J by 3 bases, with 21 bases left in between. Germline CDR1 and CDR2: LNHDA and SQIVND (reference sequence). Here the CDR3 reads CATFGPFGAHYGYTF. CDR3 in DNA: TGTGCCACCTTCGGGCCATTTGGGGCCCACTATGGCTACACCTTC.

The chain combines TRBV5-1 with TRBJ2-2; TRBD2 matches 7 bases. V lost 2 bases to trimming and J lost 1 base; unmatched junction nucleotides: 2. Germline values: CDR1 SGHRS, CDR2 YFSETQ. This CDR3 is built from 15 residues. CDR3 residues: CASSFGGVNTGELFF. CDR3 DNA: TGCGCCAGCAGCTTTGGGGGGGTGAACACCGGGGAGCTGTTTTTT. Variable domain in full (rest from reference TRBV5-1 and TRBJ2-2): KAGVTQTPRYLIKTRGQQVTLSCSPISGHRSVSWYQQTPGQGLQFLFEYFSETQRNKGNFPGRFSGRQFSNSRSEMNVSTLELGDSALYLCASSFGGVNTGELFFGEGSRLTVL.

The V gene is TRBV2, the J gene TRBJ2-7; D not resolved. Trimming pared 6 bases from V and 5 bases from J, leaving 20 bases between. The germline V gene has CDR1 SNHLY and CDR2 FYNNEI. The CDR3 has 15 residues. Here the CDR3 reads CASSAPAGLLNEQYF. The CDR3 nucleotides are TGTGCCAGCAGCGCCCCCGCAGGCCTTCTGAACGAGCAGTACTTC.

The V call is TRBV6-1, the J call TRBJ2-5, with 12 nucleotides matching TRBD2. Germline-derived CDR1 and CDR2 are MNHNS and SASEGT. This CDR3 region has 16 residues. J gave up 5 bases and V 4 bases, and 8 bases lay outside the gene matches. The CDR3 nucleotides read TGTGCCAGCAGTGGCCCTAGCGGGGGGGCCGCGGAGACCCAGTACTTC. It specifies CASSGPSGGAAETQYF.

The rearrangement links TRBV27 to TRBJ1-5; 7 bases align to TRBD1. The CDR3 loop spans 16 amino acids. With V trimmed by 4 bases and J by 1 base, 7 bases remained unmatched. Germline assignment: CDR1 MNHEY and CDR2 SMNVEV (reference sequence). CDR3 DNA: TGTGCCAGCAGTTCCCTCACAGGGGTGAGCAATCAGCCCCAGCATTTT. Its translation: CASSSLTGVSNQPQHF.